This entry is about one T cell receptor beta chain. Axillary draining lymph nodes of breast cancer patients supplied the node samples. TCRdb independently ran MiXCR on the multiplex PCR reads; one entry per CDR3 protein. The repertoire consists of roughly 260,000 distinct CDR3 sequences, with 30% occurring once and the leading ten covering more than 0.85%. The source of the sample is a study of breast tumors, draining lymph nodes, adjacent tissues. Germline V gives CDR1 LNHNV, CDR2 YYDKDF (reference sequence). J was trimmed by 8 bases and V by 5 bases; bases with no gene match: 12. This CDR3 contains 17 residues.

The material sequenced was axillary lymph node tissue. The chain has TRBV15 and TRBJ2-1; 13 nucleotides match TRBD2. The TCR originated in a female donor with breast cancer. Some clones in this sample may be carry-over from other donors' samples. In DNA, the CDR3 is TGTGCCACCAGCGGGGAAGATGGGACTAGCGGGAAAGATGAGCAGTTCTTC. Amino acid sequence: CATSGEDGTSGKDEQFF. Full variable domain (remainder filled in from reference TRBV15 and TRBJ2-1): DAMVIQNPRYQVTQFGKPVTLSCSQTLNHNVMYWYQQKSSQAPKLLFHYYDKDFNNEADTPDNFQSRRPNTSFCFLDIRSPGLGDTAMYLCATSGEDGTSGKDEQFFGPGTRLTVL.